This entry features one TCR beta chain sequence. Its antigen is not identified. The data stem from a study of graft-versus-host responses after intestinal transplantation. This table comes from immunoSEQ multiplex PCR, and its TCRdb copy is limited to in-frame clones, with some not included. This table holds about 120,000 clones, approximately 90% found once. The sequence was collected from a human donor who received an intestinal transplant. This specimen was unstimulated CD4+ T cells sorted from spleen or lymph node cells, taken before intestinal transplant.

The DNA of the CDR3 is TGTGCCAGCAGTTACGCGCAGGGTGTCGACTCACCCCTCCACTTT. This sequence encodes CASSYAQGVDSPLHF. This chain links TRBV6-6 with TRBJ1-6; D possibly corresponds to TRBD1 (5 bases). The V end was cut by 2 bases, the J end by 10 bases, with 15 bases between. The CDR3 consists of 15 residues. CDR1 and CDR2 from the germline V gene are MNHNY and SVGAGI (reference sequence).